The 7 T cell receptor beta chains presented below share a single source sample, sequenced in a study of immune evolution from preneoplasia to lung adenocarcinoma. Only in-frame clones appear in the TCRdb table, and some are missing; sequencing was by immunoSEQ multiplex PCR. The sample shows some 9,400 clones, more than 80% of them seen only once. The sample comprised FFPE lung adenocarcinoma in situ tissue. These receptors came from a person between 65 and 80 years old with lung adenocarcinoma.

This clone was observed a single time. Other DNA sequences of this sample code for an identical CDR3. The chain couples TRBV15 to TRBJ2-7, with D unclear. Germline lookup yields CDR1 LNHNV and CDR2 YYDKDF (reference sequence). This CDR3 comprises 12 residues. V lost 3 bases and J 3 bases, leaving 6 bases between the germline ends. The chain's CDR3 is CATSREYYEQYF. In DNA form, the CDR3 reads TGTGCCACCAGCAGGGAGTACTACGAGCAGTACTTC.

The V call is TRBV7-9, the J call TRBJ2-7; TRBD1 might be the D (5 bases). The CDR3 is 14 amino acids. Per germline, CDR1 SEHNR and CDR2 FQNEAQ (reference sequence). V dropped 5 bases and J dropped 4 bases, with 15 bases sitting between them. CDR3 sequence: CASSPVDRLYEQYF. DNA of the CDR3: TGTGCCAGCAGCCCCGTAGACAGATTATACGAGCAGTACTTC.

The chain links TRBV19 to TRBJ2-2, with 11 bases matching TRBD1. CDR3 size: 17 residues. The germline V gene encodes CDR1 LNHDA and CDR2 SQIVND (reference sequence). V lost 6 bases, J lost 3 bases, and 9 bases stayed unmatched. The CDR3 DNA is TGTGCCAGTAGGCCTCGCGGACAGGGGGCGGACACCGGGGAGCTGTTTTTT. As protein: CASRPRGQGADTGELFF.

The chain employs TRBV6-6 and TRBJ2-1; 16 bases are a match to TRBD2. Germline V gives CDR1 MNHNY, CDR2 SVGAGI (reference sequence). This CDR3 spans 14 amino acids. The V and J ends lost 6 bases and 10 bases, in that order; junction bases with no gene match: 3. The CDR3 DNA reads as TGTGCCAGCAGAGGGGGACTAGCGGGAGGGGAGCAGTTCTTC. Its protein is CASRGGLAGGEQFF.

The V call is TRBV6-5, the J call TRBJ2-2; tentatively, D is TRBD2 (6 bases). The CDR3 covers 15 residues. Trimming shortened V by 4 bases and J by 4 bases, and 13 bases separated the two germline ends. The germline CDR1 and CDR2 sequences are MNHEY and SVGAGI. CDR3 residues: CASSSGTGGTGELFF. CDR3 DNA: TGTGCCAGCAGTTCCGGGACTGGGGGCACCGGGGAGCTGTTTTTT.

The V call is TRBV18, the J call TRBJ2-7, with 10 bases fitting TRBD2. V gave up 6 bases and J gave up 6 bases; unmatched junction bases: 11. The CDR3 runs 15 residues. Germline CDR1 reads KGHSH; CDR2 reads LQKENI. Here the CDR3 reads CASSPTSGSYPEQYF. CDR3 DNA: TGTGCCAGCTCGCCGACTAGCGGGTCGTATCCCGAGCAGTACTTC.

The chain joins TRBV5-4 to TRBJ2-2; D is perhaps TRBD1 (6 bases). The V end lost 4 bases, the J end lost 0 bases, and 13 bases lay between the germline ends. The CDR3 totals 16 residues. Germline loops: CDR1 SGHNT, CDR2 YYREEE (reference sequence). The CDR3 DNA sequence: TGTGCCAGCAGCAACGTACAGGGCTCGAACACCGGGGAGCTGTTTTTT. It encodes CASSNVQGSNTGELFF.